The 9 T cell receptor beta chains in this list originate from one sample, sequenced in a study of beta chain features in type 1 diabetes. Every isolated RNA sample was fully reverse transcribed, so sequencing captured expressed TCRB transcripts. Clones were sequenced by immunoSEQ multiplex PCR, and TCRdb holds only the in-frame ones, with some missing. In the table there are hundreds of thousands of clones, approximately 12% of which are singletons. These receptors' antigens are unknown. Points from the study as a whole: Shorter TCRB CDR3s, moderately but significantly so, marked every one of the four CD4+ subsets in Type 1 diabetes patients.

The source material was naive CD4+ T cells from blood. The source of these receptors is a woman aged 18-29 years with type 1 diabetes.

The CDR3 region is CASTNRDRDSPISGYTF. In DNA, the CDR3 is TGTGCCAGCACCAACCGGGACAGGGACTCTCCAATAAGTGGCTACACCTTC. J is TRBJ1-2 and V is TRBV9, with TRBD1 matching over 9 bases. Germline assignment: CDR1 SGDLS and CDR2 YYNGEE. The CDR3 runs to 17 residues. V lost 6 bases, J lost 7 bases, and 19 bases stayed unmatched.

The rearrangement uses TRBV6-6 and TRBJ1-2, with 8 bases that match TRBD1. This CDR3 contains 15 residues. With 2 bases clipped from V and 1 base from J, the junction kept 3 bases outside the gene matches. Germline V CDR1 and CDR2: MNHNY, SVGAGI (reference sequence). The CDR3 reads CASSYPGQGNYGYTF. Here the CDR3 DNA reads TGTGCCAGCAGTTACCCTGGACAGGGTAACTATGGCTACACCTTC.

The chain is built from TRBV5-4 and TRBJ1-2; the match to TRBD1 covers 8 bases. The germline gives CDR1 SGHNT, CDR2 YYREEE (reference sequence). V shed 2 bases, J shed 7 bases, and the junction held 4 bases outside the gene matches. CDR3 size: 13 residues. The CDR3 coding sequence is TGTGCCAGCAGCTTATCAGGGGGCAGTGGCTACACCTTC. This translates into CASSLSGGSGYTF.

The V and J genes are TRBV4-1 and TRBJ2-3; 8 bases fit TRBD2. This CDR3 is built from 16 residues. CDR1 is MGHRA and CDR2 is YSYEKL in the germline V gene. J was trimmed by 5 bases and V by 6 bases; bases with no gene match: 13. In nucleotides, the CDR3 is TGCGCCAGCAGGCCCCGTGGCGGGAGGTCGGGAGATACGCAGTATTTT. This codes for CASRPRGGRSGDTQYF.

This clone has only a few counts. As DNA, the CDR3 is TGCAGCGCCCGGGACAGCAGCCTGAATTCACCCCTCCACTTT. It codes for CSARDSSLNSPLHF. The chain employs TRBV29-1 and TRBJ1-6; TRBD1 matches at 7 bases. J was trimmed by 7 bases and V by 7 bases; bases with no gene match: 10. The CDR3 loop spans 14 amino acids. Germline V CDR1 and CDR2: SQVTM, ANQGSEA. Variable domain in full (rest from reference TRBV29-1 and TRBJ1-6): SAVISQKPSRDICQRGTSLTIQCQVDSQVTMMFWYRQQPGQSLTLIATANQGSEATYESGFVIDKFPISRPNLTFSTLTVSNMSPEDSSIYLCSARDSSLNSPLHFGNGTRLTVT.

This clone was seen a few times. The chain is built from TRBV7-9 and TRBJ1-4; TRBD1 agrees at 8 bases. Looked up from germline, CDR1 is SEHNR and CDR2 is FQNEAQ (reference sequence). Losses at the gene ends were 5 bases for V and 6 bases for J; bases not matched to a gene: 8. The CDR3 consists of 15 residues. For the CDR3, the DNA is TGTGCCAGCAGCCCGCGACAGGGGCAGGATGAAAAACTGTTTTTT. It codes for CASSPRQGQDEKLFF.

This sequence joins TRBV18 and TRBJ1-1; D may be TRBD1 (6 bases). Looked up from germline, CDR1 is KGHSH and CDR2 is LQKENI. V was pared by 5 bases and J by 7 bases, with 14 bases between. CDR3 length: 13 amino acids. The CDR3 reads CASSDGGSGEAFF. Here the CDR3 DNA reads TGTGCCAGCTCAGATGGGGGCTCGGGTGAAGCTTTCTTT.

The chain is built from TRBV2 and TRBJ2-7, with TRBD1 identical over 8 bases. The CDR3 sequence is 14 residues long. J lost 2 bases, V lost 8 bases, and 8 bases had no gene match. Germline V gives CDR1 SNHLY, CDR2 FYNNEI. The CDR3 sequence: CASGNGQGTYEQYF. The CDR3 DNA sequence: TGTGCCAGCGGGAATGGACAGGGCACCTACGAGCAGTACTTC.

There are a few counts of this clone. The V gene is TRBV29-1, the J gene TRBJ2-7, with 7 bases fitting TRBD2. Germline V gives CDR1 SQVTM, CDR2 ANQGSEA. J lost 4 bases, V lost 6 bases, and 12 bases had no gene match. The CDR3 is 14 residues long. The CDR3, as DNA: TGCAGCGTATCCCTGGAGCGGGATTTTTACGAGCAGTACTTC. Protein sequence: CSVSLERDFYEQYF.